This TCR beta chain was profiled in a study of control samples from healthy donors and cancer patients. Many counts were recorded for this clone. This CDR3 region has 15 residues. The germline V gene encodes CDR1 MNHEY and CDR2 SMNVEV (reference sequence). V lost 6 bases, J lost 3 bases, and 10 bases stayed unmatched. Produced via immunoSEQ multiplex PCR; TCRdb's table is partial and in-frame only. Among 150,000 to 200,000 clones listed, around 87% were seen once. The chain combines TRBV27 with TRBJ2-7, with 8 positions matching TRBD1. This clonotype was sampled from a woman in her fifties or sixties in good health. The material sequenced was blood. The chain's CDR3 is CASRRYTGGNYEQYF. The CDR3 region has the DNA TGTGCCAGCAGAAGGTACACAGGGGGAAACTACGAGCAGTACTTC.